This TCR beta chain was identified during a study of monozygotic twins with inflammatory bowel disease. Germline V gene sequence: CDR1 SGHRS, CDR2 YFSETQ. The CDR3 sequence is 12 residues long. Of note for this clonotype: Its matching antigen is unknown.

A template switching step added UMIs, each with a 6-nucleotide sample barcode. Each CDR3 protein gets one entry in TCRdb, which reprocessed the 5' RACE reads and gives no DNA. The sample has about 160,000 distinct CDR3 sequences. Overall study findings and caveats: Immunosuppressive treatment differences may have increased patient repertoire variability. Those with IBD had lower TCRbeta diversity (inverse Simpson) than their healthy co-twins did. No detectable difference in repertoire similarity separated concordant from discordant twins, possibly as a result of limited power.

The specimen sequenced was blood. The sequence was obtained from a human donor with ulcerative colitis or Crohn's disease, or a healthy co-twin of an affected twin (not recorded which). The chain is built from TRBV5-1 and TRBJ1-1; there is no DNA to check the TCRdb D call of TRBD1. The CDR3 spells CASRGGLTEAFF. The full variable domain, its missing parts supplied by reference TRBV5-1 and TRBJ1-1, is KAGVTQTPRYLIKTRGQQVTLSCSPISGHRSVSWYQQTPGQGLQFLFEYFSETQRNKGNFPGRFSGRQFSNSRSEMNVSTLELGDSALYLCASRGGLTEAFFGQGTRLTVV.